What follows are 15 T cell receptor beta chains derived from one specimen sequenced in a study of human T cells and chemical hapten exposure. Time point here: patch test 1, 2 weeks after DPC sensitization. The treatment is: therapeutic diphenylcyclopropenone sensitization with weekly scalp DPC. TCRdb independently ran MiXCR on the RACE reads; one entry per CDR3 protein. The sample contains about 340,000 distinct CDR3 sequences, 6% to 8.5% of which appear only once. The sample was whole blood, taken in connection with sensitization to the hapten diphenylcyclopropenone (DPC). Receptor source: a woman under 30 with alopecia areata. Some clones in this sample may be carry-over from other donors' samples.

There are many counts of this clonotype. The chain is built from TRBV20-1 and TRBJ1-6; a weak D match, TRBD1 (6 bases). Trimming took off 4 bases at V and 1 base at J, with 11 bases between the two ends. The CDR3 runs to 15 residues. Germline V gene data show CDR1 as DFQATT and CDR2 as SNEGSKA (reference sequence). The CDR3 protein is CSATQGNSYNSPLHF. CDR3 DNA: TGCAGTGCTACCCAGGGGAATTCCTATAATTCACCCCTCCACTTT.

This clonotype has just a few counts. The chain has TRBV3-1 and TRBJ2-2, with D tentatively TRBD1 (5 bases). The CDR3 is 13 residues long. From germline, CDR1 is LGHDT and CDR2 YNNKEL (reference sequence). The V end was cut by 6 bases, the J end by 7 bases, with 12 bases between. CDR3 region: CASRPKGYGELFF. As DNA, the CDR3 is TGTGCCAGCAGACCCAAGGGGTACGGGGAGCTGTTTTTT.

This clonotype was recorded many times. V gene TRBV7-9 combines with J gene TRBJ1-3; the match to TRBD1 covers 7 bases. The CDR3 covers 15 residues. Germline assignment: CDR1 SEHNR and CDR2 FQNEAQ (reference sequence). The junction had 10 bases not matched to a gene; V was cut back by 7 bases and J by 4 bases. CDR3 nucleotide sequence: TGTGCCAGCACGCATTCGACAGGGAGAGGAAACACCATATATTTT. Its protein product is CASTHSTGRGNTIYF.

The chain recombines TRBV7-2 with TRBJ2-7, with 7 bases identical to TRBD2. V shed 1 base, J shed 2 bases, and the junction held 5 bases outside the gene matches. Germline CDR1 and CDR2: SGHTA and FQGNSA. CDR3 size: 15 residues. CDR3 residues: CASSLVRGGAYEQYF. The CDR3 DNA follows: TGTGCCAGCAGCTTAGTCCGCGGGGGAGCCTACGAGCAGTACTTC.

In its sample, this clonotype was seen a few times. This chain links TRBV6-5 with TRBJ1-1; D not certain. Looked up from germline, CDR1 is MNHEY and CDR2 is SVGAGI. V was shortened by 6 bases and J by 1 base, with 9 bases between the two germline ends. The CDR3 extends over 13 amino acids. DNA for the CDR3: TGTGCCAGCAGGGACGAAGAGAACACTGAAGCTTTCTTT. Translating gives CASRDEENTEAFF.

This clonotype was detected only a few times. The chain couples TRBV6-2 or TRBV6-3 to TRBJ2-1; TRBD1 aligns across 8 bases. With V trimmed by 8 bases and J by 10 bases, 10 bases remained unmatched. This CDR3 comprises 13 residues. Germline loops: CDR1 MNHEY, CDR2 SVGEGT. CDR3 region: CASGEYRQGEQFF. The CDR3 nucleotides are TGTGCCAGCGGAGAGTACCGACAGGGGGAGCAGTTCTTC.

The chain couples TRBV6-5 to TRBJ2-1; TRBD2 aligns across 9 bases. CDR3 length: 18 amino acids. Germline CDR1 is MNHEY and CDR2 is SVGAGI. V dropped 0 bases and J dropped 7; count of bases not matched to a gene: 13. CDR3 coding DNA: TGTGCCAGCAGTTACTCTTATTCCCCCAGCGGGGGGTTGAATGAGCAGTTCTTC. It translates to CASSYSYSPSGGLNEQFF.

The table lists this clonotype with many counts. J is TRBJ2-5 and V is TRBV29-1; the D gene is possibly TRBD2 (6 bases). V was trimmed by 1 base and J by 0 bases, leaving 6 bases between them. CDR1 and CDR2 (germline): SQVTM, ANQGSEA. The CDR3 runs to 13 residues. As DNA, the CDR3 is TGCAGCGTTGAAGGGGGGGACCAAGAGACCCAGTACTTC. Protein: CSVEGGDQETQYF.

This clonotype has just a few counts. The chain has TRBV7-2 and TRBJ1-2; the D is unclear. The V gene lost 1 base and the J gene lost 8 bases, with 11 bases spanning the gap. This CDR3 region has 13 residues. Germline values: CDR1 SGHTA, CDR2 FQGNSA. This CDR3 reads CASSLGSPPGYTF. Here the CDR3 DNA reads TGTGCCAGCAGCTTAGGGTCACCCCCGGGCTACACCTTC.

This chain links TRBV18 with TRBJ1-5; D unresolved. V was cut by 3 bases and J by 0 bases, with 6 bases left in between. The CDR3 sequence is 14 residues long. Germline V lookup: CDR1 KGHSH, CDR2 LQKENI. The DNA for the CDR3 is TGTGCCAGCTCACCGGCGGATAGCAATCAGCCCCAGCATTTT. This encodes CASSPADSNQPQHF.

This clonotype was observed a few times. The chain employs TRBV29-1 and TRBJ1-2; no clear D. The CDR3 sequence is 13 residues long. Germline V gene data show CDR1 as SQVTM and CDR2 as ANQGSEA. V was shortened by 1 base and J by 4 bases, with 10 bases between the two germline ends. Here the CDR3 DNA reads TGCAGCGTTGAAGGAAGCCAGCGCTATGGCTACACCTTC. It translates to CSVEGSQRYGYTF.

This clonotype was counted at least ten times. The genes are TRBV10-2 and TRBJ2-7, with TRBD2 matching 7 bases. The V gene end was trimmed by 8 bases and the J gene end by 0 bases; junction bases not matched to a gene: 10. CDR1 and CDR2 from the germline V gene are WSHSY and SAAADI. The CDR3 extends over 15 amino acids. CDR3 loop: CASRAPTSVSYEQYF. Here the CDR3 DNA reads TGCGCCAGCCGAGCCCCTACTAGCGTCTCCTACGAGCAGTACTTC.

V and J are TRBV7-9 and TRBJ1-4; a weak D match, TRBD1 (6 bases). With 5 bases removed from V and 6 bases from J, the gap between germline ends came to 16 bases. Germline-derived CDR1 and CDR2 are SEHNR and FQNEAQ (reference sequence). This CDR3 is built from 15 residues. Here the CDR3 reads CASSQTQGRYEKLFF. Here the CDR3 DNA reads TGTGCCAGCAGCCAAACACAGGGAAGGTATGAAAAACTGTTTTTT.

This clonotype was counted ten times or more. The chain has TRBV21-1 and TRBJ1-5; the table names TRBD1, a call not compared with the DNA. TRBV21-1 is given as a pseudogene. This CDR3 spans 15 amino acids. The DNA of the CDR3 is TGTGCCAGCAGCAAGGAACAGGGGAATTGTCAGCCCCAGCATTTT. This translates into CASSKEQGNCQPQHF.

This clonotype was picked up many times. This chain connects TRBV12-3 or TRBV12-4 to TRBJ1-5; D gene uncertain. V lost 7 bases, J lost 0 bases, and 10 bases lay in between. CDR3 length equals 14 residues. CDR3 sequence reads: CASNARYSNQPQHF. The CDR3 DNA follows: TGTGCCAGCAACGCACGTTATAGCAATCAGCCCCAGCATTTT.